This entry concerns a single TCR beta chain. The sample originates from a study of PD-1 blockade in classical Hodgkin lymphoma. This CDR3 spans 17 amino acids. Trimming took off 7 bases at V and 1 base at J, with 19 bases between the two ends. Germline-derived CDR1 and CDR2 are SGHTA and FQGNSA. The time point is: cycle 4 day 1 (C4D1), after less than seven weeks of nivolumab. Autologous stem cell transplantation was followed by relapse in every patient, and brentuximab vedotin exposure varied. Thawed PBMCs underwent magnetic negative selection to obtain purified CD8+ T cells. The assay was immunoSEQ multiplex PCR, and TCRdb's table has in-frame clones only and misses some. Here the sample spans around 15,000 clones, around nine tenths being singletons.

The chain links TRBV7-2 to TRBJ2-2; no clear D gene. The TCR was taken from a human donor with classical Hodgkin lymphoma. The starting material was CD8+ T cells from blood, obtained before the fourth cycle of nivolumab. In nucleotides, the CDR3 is TGTGCCAGCACACATCCCTATGACGGTGTGAACACCGGGGAGCTGTTTTTT. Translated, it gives CASTHPYDGVNTGELFF.